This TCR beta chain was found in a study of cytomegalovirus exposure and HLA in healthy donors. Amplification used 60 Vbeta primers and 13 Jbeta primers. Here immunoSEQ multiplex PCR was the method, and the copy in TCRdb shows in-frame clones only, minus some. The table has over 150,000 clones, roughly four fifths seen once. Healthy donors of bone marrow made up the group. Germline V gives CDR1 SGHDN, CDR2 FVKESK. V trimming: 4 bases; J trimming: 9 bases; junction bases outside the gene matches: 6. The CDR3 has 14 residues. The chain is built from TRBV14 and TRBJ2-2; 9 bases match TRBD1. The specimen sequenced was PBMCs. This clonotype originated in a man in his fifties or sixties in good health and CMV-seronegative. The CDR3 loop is CASSRDRVSRELFF. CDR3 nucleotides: TGTGCCAGCAGCCGGGACAGGGTTTCCCGGGAGCTGTTTTTT.